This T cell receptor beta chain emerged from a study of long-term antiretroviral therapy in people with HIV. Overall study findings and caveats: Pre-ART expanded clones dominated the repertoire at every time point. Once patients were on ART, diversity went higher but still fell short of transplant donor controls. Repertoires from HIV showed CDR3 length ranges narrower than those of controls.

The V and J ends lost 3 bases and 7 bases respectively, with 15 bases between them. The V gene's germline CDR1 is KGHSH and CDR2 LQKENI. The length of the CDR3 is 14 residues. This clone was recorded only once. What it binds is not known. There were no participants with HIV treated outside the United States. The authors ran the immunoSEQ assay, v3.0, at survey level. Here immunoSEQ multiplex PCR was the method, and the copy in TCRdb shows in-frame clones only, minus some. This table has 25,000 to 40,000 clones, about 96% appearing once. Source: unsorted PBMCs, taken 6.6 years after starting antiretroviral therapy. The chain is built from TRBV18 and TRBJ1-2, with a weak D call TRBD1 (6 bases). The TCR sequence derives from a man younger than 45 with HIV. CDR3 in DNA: TGTGCCAGCTCACCTCAACAGGGCGCGGGTGGCTACACCTTC. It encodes CASSPQQGAGGYTF.